The 16 T cell receptor beta chains below all came from one sample that was sequenced in a study of CD8+ T cells in alopecia areata. Extracted RNA was reverse transcribed, and the resulting cDNA served as sequencing template. Using immunoSEQ multiplex PCR, the repertoire was profiled, and TCRdb retains in-frame clones only, with some absent. The sample includes approximately 63,000 clones, approximately 64% of them seen just once. The specimen was CD8+ T cells sorted from blood, collected at week 0. The receptors shown here come from a human donor with alopecia areata.

The chain has TRBV4-3 and TRBJ2-5; TRBD2 agrees at 7 bases. The germline V gene has CDR1 LGHNA and CDR2 YSLEER. V was pared by 0 bases and J by 5 bases, with 21 bases of the junction left unmatched. This CDR3 comprises 20 residues. CDR3 protein: CASSQDFMGEGTLMWETQYF. The CDR3 DNA is TGCGCCAGCAGCCAAGATTTTATGGGGGAGGGCACCCTTATGTGGGAGACCCAGTACTTC.

This chain links TRBV27 with TRBJ1-2; a possible D gene is TRBD1 (5 bases). V lost 4 bases and J 3 bases, leaving 12 bases between the germline ends. The germline gives CDR1 MNHEY, CDR2 SMNVEV (reference sequence). This CDR3 contains 14 residues. Here the CDR3 DNA reads TGTGCCAGCAGTTCGGGACTAGCCTACTATGGCTACACCTTC. This encodes CASSSGLAYYGYTF.

This chain links TRBV5-1 with TRBJ2-1, with D possibly matching TRBD2 (5 bases). V lost 7 bases and J lost 0, with 11 bases in between. CDR1 and CDR2 (germline): SGHRS, YFSETQ. This CDR3 comprises 14 residues. CDR3 amino acids: CASESGPSYNEQFF. CDR3 in DNA: TGCGCCAGCGAGAGCGGCCCCTCCTACAATGAGCAGTTCTTC.

The chain employs TRBV5-1 and TRBJ2-7; 9 positions agree with TRBD1. The germline CDR1 and CDR2 sequences are SGHRS and YFSETQ. The CDR3 loop spans 16 amino acids. Trimming took 3 bases from V and 0 from J; bases not matched to a gene: 7. CDR3 region: CASSSNTGGFSYEQYF. Here the CDR3 DNA reads TGCGCCAGCAGCTCGAATACAGGGGGCTTCTCCTACGAGCAGTACTTC.

CDR3 region: CSVEDRQENTEAFF. CDR3 bases: TGCAGCGTTGAAGATCGACAGGAGAACACTGAAGCTTTCTTT. The chain joins TRBV29-1 to TRBJ1-1, with D perhaps TRBD1 (6 bases). CDR3 length equals 14 residues. Germline-derived CDR1 and CDR2 are SQVTM and ANQGSEA. V lost 0 bases, J lost 1 base, and 9 bases lay in between.

This chain uses TRBV30 with TRBJ2-5, with D hard to call. This CDR3 is built from 15 residues. CDR1 GTSNPN and CDR2 SVGIG come from the germline V gene (reference sequence). Trimming left V 2 bases short and J 9 bases short, with 22 bases between. CDR3 protein: CAWSSYFGDAQAQYF. The CDR3 DNA reads TGTGCCTGGAGTAGTTACTTTGGGGATGCGCAAGCCCAGTACTTC. The whole variable domain, filled in from reference TRBV30 and TRBJ2-5, reads SQTIHQWPATLVQPVGSPLSLECTVEGTSNPNLYWYRQAAGRGLQLLFYSVGIGQISSEVPQNLSASRPQDRQFILSSKKLLLSDSGFYLCAWSSYFGDAQAQYFGPGTRLLVL.

The table lists this clone with a few counts. The rearrangement joins TRBV5-6 to TRBJ1-2; D not resolved. In germline, CDR1 is SGHDT, CDR2 YYEEEE. The CDR3 spans 12 residues. Deletions cut 0 bases from V and 8 bases from J, with 8 bases between. As DNA, the CDR3 is TGTGCCAGCAGCTTGGGAGGAGGCGGCTACACCTTC. Residues: CASSLGGGGYTF.

This clone has a handful of counts. Other DNA sequences of this sample code for an identical CDR3. The V and J genes are TRBV6-4 and TRBJ2-1; D is possibly TRBD2 (5 bases). V was cut by 6 bases and J by 2 bases, with 14 bases left in between. The CDR3 contains 15 residues. CDR1 is MRHNA, CDR2 SNTAGT, per germline. CDR3 DNA: TGTGCCAGCAGCGTTGAAGCGGAAACCTACAATGAGCAGTTCTTC. Amino acid sequence: CASSVEAETYNEQFF.

This clone occurred a few times. The chain recombines TRBV5-1 with TRBJ2-2, with TRBD1 matching 9 bases. There are 15 residues in the CDR3. Trimming took 2 bases from V and 5 from J; bases not matched to a gene: 4. Germline V gene data show CDR1 as SGHRS and CDR2 as YFSETQ. The CDR3 DNA is TGCGCCAGCAGCTTCGGGACAGGGAAGACCGGGGAGCTGTTTTTT. It codes for CASSFGTGKTGELFF.

This clone was observed a handful of times. Here the CDR3 reads CSARQRGEAFF. CDR3 coding DNA: TGCAGTGCAAGACAGCGCGGTGAAGCTTTCTTT. V gene TRBV20-1 combines with J gene TRBJ1-1; D is possibly TRBD1 (5 bases). CDR1 is DFQATT, CDR2 SNEGSKA, per germline (reference sequence). This CDR3 is 11 amino acids long. V was shortened by 6 bases and J by 7 bases, with 12 bases between the two germline ends.

The chain couples TRBV5-1 to TRBJ2-1; TRBD2 matches at 7 bases. This CDR3 spans 16 amino acids. CDR1 is SGHRS, CDR2 YFSETQ, per germline. J was trimmed by 1 base and V by 0 bases; bases with no gene match: 4. Written as DNA, the CDR3 is TGCGCCAGCAGCTTGGGGCTAGCGGTTTCCTACAATGAGCAGTTCTTC. Translated, it gives CASSLGLAVSYNEQFF.

The sample holds a few counts of this clone. The rearrangement uses TRBV6-1 and TRBJ2-3, with 8 bases identical to TRBD2. Germline-derived CDR1 and CDR2 are MNHNS and SASEGT. There are 16 residues in the CDR3. With V trimmed by 4 bases and J by 0 bases, 6 bases remained unmatched. The CDR3 DNA is TGTGCCAGCAGTGGGCTAGCGGGCACTAGCACAGATACGCAGTATTTT. Amino acid sequence: CASSGLAGTSTDTQYF.

This chain links TRBV29-1 with TRBJ2-5; TRBD2 matches 7 bases. CDR1 and CDR2 from the germline V gene are SQVTM and ANQGSEA. V was clipped by 7 bases and J by 9 bases; unmatched bases: 8. There are 11 residues in the CDR3. CDR3 residues: CSAREVVAQYF. The CDR3 DNA reads as TGCAGCGCCCGGGAGGTTGTGGCCCAGTACTTC. The whole variable domain, filled in from reference TRBV29-1 and TRBJ2-5, reads SAVISQKPSRDICQRGTSLTIQCQVDSQVTMMFWYRQQPGQSLTLIATANQGSEATYESGFVIDKFPISRPNLTFSTLTVSNMSPEDSSIYLCSAREVVAQYFGPGTRLLVL.

V gene TRBV28 combines with J gene TRBJ2-7; maybe TRBD2 (6 bases). CDR1 MDHEN and CDR2 SYDVKM come from the germline V gene. The CDR3 contains 13 residues. V dropped 6 bases and J dropped 3 bases, with 12 bases sitting between them. The CDR3 bases are TGTGCCAGCAGGGGCGGAGGGGACTACGAGCAGTACTTC. This translates into CASRGGGDYEQYF.

The CDR3 bases are TGCGCCAGCAGCTTGGCCGTGCGGTCCTACAATGAGCAGTTCTTC. It translates to CASSLAVRSYNEQFF. The chain has TRBV5-1 and TRBJ2-1; D remains unclear. Trimming stripped 0 bases from V and 1 base from J, with 8 bases between. CDR1 SGHRS and CDR2 YFSETQ come from the germline V gene. The CDR3 has 15 residues.

This clone is labeled as medium-sized. The chain employs TRBV2 and TRBJ2-1; 10 bases line up with TRBD2. The CDR3 loop spans 17 amino acids. Unmatched junction bases numbered 11, after V lost 3 bases and J lost 6 bases. The germline V gene has CDR1 SNHLY and CDR2 FYNNEI. CDR3 sequence: CASSEPRASGRGNEQFF. The CDR3 DNA reads TGTGCCAGCAGTGAGCCCCGGGCTAGCGGGAGAGGCAATGAGCAGTTCTTC. The full variable domain, completed using reference TRBV2 and TRBJ2-1, is EPEVTQTPSHQVTQMGQEVILRCVPISNHLYFYWYRQILGQKVEFLVSFYNNEISEKSEIFDDQFSVERPDGSNFTLKIRSTKLEDSAMYFCASSEPRASGRGNEQFFGPGTRLTVL.